A single sample gave rise to the 11 T cell receptor beta chains below, sequenced in a study of cytomegalovirus exposure and HLA in healthy donors. PCR involved 60 Vbeta and 13 Jbeta primers. Measured with immunoSEQ multiplex PCR; TCRdb has only the in-frame clones, and not every one. The sample comprises 200,000 to 250,000 clones, approximately 78% of which are singletons, and 2.7% rests with the top ten. Input material: PBMCs. These receptors originate from a woman aged 40-49 years in good health and CMV-seronegative.

On this clone: One end of the junction varies from germline; a read error may be responsible. The chain carries TRBV19 and TRBJ1-2, with D perhaps TRBD1 (6 bases). Germline assignment: CDR1 LNHDA and CDR2 SQIVND (reference sequence). The CDR3 covers 13 residues. The CDR3 sequence is CASSEQGNYGYTF. CDR3 in DNA: TGTGCCAGTAGTGAACAGGGTAACTATGGCTACACTTTC.

This clone has only one observation. The genes are TRBV19 and TRBJ2-3; 7 bases align to TRBD1. CDR1 is LNHDA, CDR2 SQIVND, per germline (reference sequence). The CDR3 extends over 13 amino acids. With 6 bases clipped from V and 6 bases from J, the junction kept 6 bases outside the gene matches. CDR3 protein: CASRGTEWDTQYF. Here the CDR3 DNA reads TGTGCCAGTAGGGGGACAGAATGGGATACGCAGTATTTT.

The chain has TRBV7-3 and TRBJ2-2, with TRBD2 identical over 7 bases. Germline lookup yields CDR1 SGHTA and CDR2 FQGTGA. Trimming removed 5 bases from V and 2 bases from J; junction bases left unmatched: 14. The CDR3 totals 18 residues. For the CDR3, the DNA is TGTGCCAGCAGCCCTATAACTAGCGATAGACTTAACACCGGGGAGCTGTTTTTT. It specifies CASSPITSDRLNTGELFF.

This clone has a handful of counts. The chain links TRBV19 to TRBJ2-1, with TRBD1 as a possible D gene (5 bases). In germline, CDR1 is LNHDA, CDR2 SQIVND (reference sequence). The CDR3 has 15 amino acids. V was pared by 6 bases and J by 2 bases, with 14 bases between. CDR3 protein: CASSLLDTTYNEQFF. CDR3 in DNA: TGTGCCAGTAGCCTCCTGGACACTACCTACAATGAGCAGTTCTTC.

The V gene is TRBV9, the J gene TRBJ2-7; 10 bases are a match to TRBD2. V gave up 0 bases and J gave up 4 bases; unmatched junction bases: 4. The CDR3 is 15 residues long. Germline loops: CDR1 SGDLS, CDR2 YYNGEE. The DNA for the CDR3 is TGTGCCAGCAGCGTAGCGGCTAGCGGGAGATACGAGCAGTACTTC. Amino acids: CASSVAASGRYEQYF.

V and J are TRBV6-1 and TRBJ1-5, with 9 bases fitting TRBD1. The length of the CDR3 is 15 residues. J lost 5 bases, V lost 4 bases, and 6 bases had no gene match. In germline, CDR1 is MNHNS, CDR2 SASEGT. CDR3 sequence: CASSVRDRDDQPQHF. In DNA form, the CDR3 reads TGTGCCAGCAGTGTAAGGGACAGGGACGATCAGCCCCAGCATTTT.

V is TRBV5-1 and J is TRBJ2-7; maybe TRBD2 (7 bases). This CDR3 region has 16 residues. The V gene's germline CDR1 is SGHRS and CDR2 YFSETQ. V dropped 4 bases and J dropped 1 base, with 18 bases sitting between them. The chain's CDR3 is CASSPEGGRFSYEQYF. CDR3 DNA sequence: TGCGCCAGCAGCCCCGAGGGGGGGCGGTTTTCCTACGAGCAGTACTTC.

This clone was detected once. CDR3 protein: CASSFLAGTKNTGELFF. CDR3 DNA sequence: TGCGCCAGCAGCTTTCTAGCGGGTACGAAGAACACCGGGGAGCTGTTTTTT. V usage is TRBV5-1 and J usage is TRBJ2-2; 8 bases are a match to TRBD2. The V gene's germline CDR1 is SGHRS and CDR2 YFSETQ. The CDR3 sequence is 17 residues long. The V and J ends lost 2 bases and 1 base, in that order; junction bases with no gene match: 7.

The chain couples TRBV27 to TRBJ2-7, with D possibly matching TRBD1 (6 bases). Trimming cost V 9 bases and J 5 bases, with 23 bases left between them. CDR1 is MNHEY and CDR2 is SMNVEV in the germline V gene (reference sequence). The CDR3 loop spans 15 amino acids. CDR3 region: CASSRAGTLTHEQYF. CDR3 in DNA: TGTGCCAGTTCGAGGGCCGGGACATTAACACACGAGCAGTACTTC.

Regarding this clone: The junction does not match germline at one end; this may be a read error. This rearrangement joins TRBV30 to TRBJ1-2, with a tentative D call TRBD1 (5 bases). From germline, CDR1 is GTSNPN and CDR2 SVGIG (reference sequence). This CDR3 comprises 13 residues. This CDR3 reads CARRAGGNYGYTF. DNA of the CDR3: TGTGCCCGGAGAGCGGGGGGGAACTATGGCTACACCTTC. Using reference TRBV30 and TRBJ1-2 for the parts outside the CDR3, the full variable domain is SQTIHQWPATLVQPVGSPLSLECTVEGTSNPNLYWYRQAAGRGLQLLFYSVGIGQISSEVPQNLSASRPQDRQFILSSKKLLLSDSGFYLCARRAGGNYGYTFGSGTRLTVV.

The count of this clone is one. The gene calls are TRBV5-1 and TRBJ1-5; tentatively, D is TRBD1 (5 bases). This CDR3 has 14 amino acids. V was pared by 0 bases and J by 2 bases, with 6 bases between. Per germline, CDR1 SGHRS and CDR2 YFSETQ. The CDR3 bases are TGCGCCAGCAGCTTGGAACAGGGCAATCAGCCCCAGCATTTT. It codes for CASSLEQGNQPQHF.